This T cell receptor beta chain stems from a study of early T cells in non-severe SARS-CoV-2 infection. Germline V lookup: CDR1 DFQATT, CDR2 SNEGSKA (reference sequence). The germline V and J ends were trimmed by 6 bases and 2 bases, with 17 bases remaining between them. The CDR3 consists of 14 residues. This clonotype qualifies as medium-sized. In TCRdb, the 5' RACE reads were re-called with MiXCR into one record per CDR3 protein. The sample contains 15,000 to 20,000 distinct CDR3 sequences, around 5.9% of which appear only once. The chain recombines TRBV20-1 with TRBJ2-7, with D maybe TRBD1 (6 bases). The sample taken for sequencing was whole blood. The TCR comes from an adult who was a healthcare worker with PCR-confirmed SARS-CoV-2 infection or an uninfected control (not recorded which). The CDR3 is CSAYNPGHPYEQYF. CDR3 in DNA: TGCAGTGCCTATAATCCGGGACACCCCTACGAGCAGTACTTC.